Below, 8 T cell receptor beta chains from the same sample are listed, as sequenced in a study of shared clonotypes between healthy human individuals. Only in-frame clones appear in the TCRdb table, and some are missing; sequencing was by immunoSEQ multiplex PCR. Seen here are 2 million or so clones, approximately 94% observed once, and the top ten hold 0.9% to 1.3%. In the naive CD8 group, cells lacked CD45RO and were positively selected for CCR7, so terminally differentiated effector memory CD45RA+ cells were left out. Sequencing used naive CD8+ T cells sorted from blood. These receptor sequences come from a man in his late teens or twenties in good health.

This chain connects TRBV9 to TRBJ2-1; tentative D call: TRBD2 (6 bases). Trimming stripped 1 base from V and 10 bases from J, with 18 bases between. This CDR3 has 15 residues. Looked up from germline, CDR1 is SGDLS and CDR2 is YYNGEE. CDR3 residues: CASSVLTGELREQFF. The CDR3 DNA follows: TGTGCCAGCAGCGTACTGACGGGGGAGTTAAGGGAGCAGTTCTTC. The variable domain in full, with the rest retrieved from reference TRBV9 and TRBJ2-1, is DSGVTQTPKHLITATGQRVTLRCSPRSGDLSVYWYQQSLDQGLQFLIQYYNGEERAKGNILERFSAQQFPDLHSELNLSSLELGDSALYFCASSVLTGELREQFFGPGTRLTVL.

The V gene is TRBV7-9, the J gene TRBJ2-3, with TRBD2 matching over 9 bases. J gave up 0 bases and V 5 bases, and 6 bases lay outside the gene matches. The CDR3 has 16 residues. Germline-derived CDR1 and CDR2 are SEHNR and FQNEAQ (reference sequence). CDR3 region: CASSHLAGASTDTQYF. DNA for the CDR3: TGTGCCAGCAGCCATTTAGCGGGAGCCAGCACAGATACGCAGTATTTT.

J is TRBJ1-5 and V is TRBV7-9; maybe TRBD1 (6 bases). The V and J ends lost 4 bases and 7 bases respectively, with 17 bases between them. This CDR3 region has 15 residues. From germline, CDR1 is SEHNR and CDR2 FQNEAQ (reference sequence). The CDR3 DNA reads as TGTGCCAGCAGCTCCAGTGGGGGGCAAGGACAGCCCCAGCATTTT. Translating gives CASSSSGGQGQPQHF.

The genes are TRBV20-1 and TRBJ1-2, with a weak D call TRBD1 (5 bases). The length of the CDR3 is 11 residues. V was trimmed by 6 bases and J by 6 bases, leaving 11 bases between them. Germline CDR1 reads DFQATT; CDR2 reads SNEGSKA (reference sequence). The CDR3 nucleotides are TGCAGTGCCCTTTGGGGGGATGGCTACACCTTC. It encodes CSALWGDGYTF.

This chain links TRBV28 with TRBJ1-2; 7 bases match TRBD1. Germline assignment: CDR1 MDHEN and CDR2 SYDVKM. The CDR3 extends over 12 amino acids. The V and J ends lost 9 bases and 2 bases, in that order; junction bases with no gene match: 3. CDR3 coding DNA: TGTGCCAGGGTGGACAGGAACTATGGCTACACCTTC. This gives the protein CARVDRNYGYTF.

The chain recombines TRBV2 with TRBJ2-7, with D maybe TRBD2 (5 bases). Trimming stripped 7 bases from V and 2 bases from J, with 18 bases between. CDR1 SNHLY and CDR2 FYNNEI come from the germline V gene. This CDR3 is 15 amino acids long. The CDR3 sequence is CASIGTSGSTYEQYF. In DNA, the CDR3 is TGTGCCAGCATCGGAACGAGCGGATCTACCTACGAGCAGTACTTC.

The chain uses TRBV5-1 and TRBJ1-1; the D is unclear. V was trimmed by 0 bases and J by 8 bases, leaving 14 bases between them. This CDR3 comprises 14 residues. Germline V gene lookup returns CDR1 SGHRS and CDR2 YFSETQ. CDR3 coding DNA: TGCGCCAGCAGCTTGGCCGGGTTGGGGTCAGAAGCTTTCTTT. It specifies CASSLAGLGSEAFF.

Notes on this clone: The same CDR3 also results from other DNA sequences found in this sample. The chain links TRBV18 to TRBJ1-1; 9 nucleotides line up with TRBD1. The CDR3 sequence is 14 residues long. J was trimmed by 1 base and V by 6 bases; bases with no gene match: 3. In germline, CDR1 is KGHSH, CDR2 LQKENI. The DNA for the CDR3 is TGTGCCAGCTCGCCGACAGGGGGGAACACTGAAGCTTTCTTT. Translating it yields CASSPTGGNTEAFF.